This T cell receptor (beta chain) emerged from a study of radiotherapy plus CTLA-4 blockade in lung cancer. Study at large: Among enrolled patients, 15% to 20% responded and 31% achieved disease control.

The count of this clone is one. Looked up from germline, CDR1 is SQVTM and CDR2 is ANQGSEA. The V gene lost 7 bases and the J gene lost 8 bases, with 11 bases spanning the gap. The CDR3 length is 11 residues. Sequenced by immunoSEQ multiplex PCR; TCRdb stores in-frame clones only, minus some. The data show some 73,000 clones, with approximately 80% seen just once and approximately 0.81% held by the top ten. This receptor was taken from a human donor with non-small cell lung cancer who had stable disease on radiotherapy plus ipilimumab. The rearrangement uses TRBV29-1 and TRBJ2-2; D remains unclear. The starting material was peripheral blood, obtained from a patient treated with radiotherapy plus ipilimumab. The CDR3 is CSARIGGELFF. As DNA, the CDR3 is TGCAGCGCCCGTATAGGGGGGGAGCTGTTTTTT.